This T cell receptor (beta chain) was captured by sequencing in a study of early T cells in non-severe SARS-CoV-2 infection (TCRdb year 2021). Background for the entire study: Because TCR sequencing relied on bulk RNA taken from unsorted whole blood, pairing of alpha and beta chains was not possible.

Its CDR3 holds 11 amino acids, cysteine through phenylalanine. The DNA shown is the 33-base CDR3, in frame from base 1. CDR1 and CDR2 are drawn from the germline V gene: SQVTM, ANQGSEA. Trimming at the junction amounts to 1 base on V and 3 bases on J, and the germline ends lie 3 bases apart. Study-wide findings and limitations: VDJdb matching was skewed toward anti-spike CD8 responses, so virus-specific expansions were likely underestimated and private and CD4 specificities were missed.

This clonotype was observed at least ten times. Its antigen target is currently unknown. Base-call qualities are not available, and no considerably larger clone is one nucleotide away. This was a case-control study nested in a cohort of healthcare workers in London, UK, who had nasopharyngeal swab PCR tests and blood samples taken every week. Between 23 and 31 March 2020, the week of the UK lockdown, healthcare workers were enrolled and then followed up weekly for as long as 16 weeks. Preparation of the library involved 5' RACE. The reads were generated on a NextSeq 500. In the TCR library protocol, unique molecular identifiers were attached to individual cDNA molecules to correct for PCR bias and sequencing error. TCR alpha and beta chains were both sequenced, and the abundances of alpha and beta sequences in each sample were closely correlated with each other. Per the authors' processing: Decombinator V4 was used to perform V gene, J gene and CDR3 annotation of TCR sequences. TCRs were defined as expanded if a significant change between any two time points was detected under a Poisson model with p below 0.0001. TCR abundances were normalised to the total number of TCRs sequenced per sample and expressed as counts per million. MAIT TCRs were defined by TRAV1-2 paired with TRAJ12, TRAJ20 or TRAJ33, and iNKT TCRs by TRAV10 paired with TRAJ18. A search of VDJdb, accessed on 1 November 2021, was run for TCRs annotated to CMV, EBV and SARS-CoV-2, with TCRs annotated for multiple antigens excluded. TCRdb's own reprocessing of the public reads used fastp at Q25 and MiXCR and kept productive beta chains. Each entry is one CDR3 protein sequence, shown with its most common DNA and genes. The V and J calls were determined by TCRdb, not by the authors. This sample comprises tens of thousands of distinct CDR3 sequences, about 6.5% of them detected only once. The ten most abundant clones make up less than 10% of the sample.

This receptor was taken from an adult who was a healthcare worker with PCR-confirmed SARS-CoV-2 infection or an uninfected control (not recorded which). Source material: whole blood. The chain is encoded by TRBV29-1 joined to TRBJ1-2, with the D gene not confidently named. The DNA sequence is given as TGCAGCGTTGAAGCAGACTATGGCTACACCTTC. It codes for CSVEADYGYTF.